Listed here is a single T cell receptor beta chain. Its antigen is unidentified. This sample stems from a study of cytomegalovirus exposure and HLA in healthy donors. Study-wide background: Researchers found that under 90% of over 350 genotyped donors fell within the Caucasian-associated ancestry cluster.

Vbeta (60) and Jbeta (13) primers were used in the PCR. Data came from immunoSEQ multiplex PCR; TCRdb stores just in-frame clones and leaves some out. The table records 100,000 or so clones, 75% of them present only once. Study-level findings and limits: A missense DCLRE1C variant was associated with V- and J-gene trimming of TCR beta chains in a later analysis, and an independent cohort replicated the association.

Sequencing input: PBMCs. The TCR originated in a male donor in good health and CMV-seropositive.

Here the CDR3 reads CAWSGQSPAYGYTF. CDR3 bases: TGTGCCTGGAGTGGACAGTCTCCCGCGTATGGCTACACCTTC. This chain links TRBV30 with TRBJ1-2; possibly TRBD1 for D (5 bases). From germline, CDR1 is GTSNPN and CDR2 SVGIG (reference sequence). The CDR3 has 14 amino acids. V lost 1 base to trimming and J lost 5 bases, with 14 bases between them.